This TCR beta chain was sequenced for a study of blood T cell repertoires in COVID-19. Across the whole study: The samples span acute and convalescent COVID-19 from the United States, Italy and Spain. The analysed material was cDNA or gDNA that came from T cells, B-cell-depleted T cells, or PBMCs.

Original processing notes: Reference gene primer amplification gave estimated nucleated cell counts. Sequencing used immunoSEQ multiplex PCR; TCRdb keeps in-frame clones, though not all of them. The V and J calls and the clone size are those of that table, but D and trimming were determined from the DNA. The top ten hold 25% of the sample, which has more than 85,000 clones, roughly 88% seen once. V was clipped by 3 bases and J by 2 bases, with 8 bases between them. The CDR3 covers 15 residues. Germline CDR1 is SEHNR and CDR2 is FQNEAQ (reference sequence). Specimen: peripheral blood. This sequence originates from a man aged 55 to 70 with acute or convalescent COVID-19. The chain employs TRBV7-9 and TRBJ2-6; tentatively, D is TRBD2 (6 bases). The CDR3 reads CASSLRLAGANVLTF. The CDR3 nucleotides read TGTGCCAGCAGCTTGCGACTAGCTGGGGCCAACGTCCTGACTTTC.